This T cell receptor beta chain came from a study of blood T cells in healthy people across ages. Primers used in a second PCR of about 6 to 11 cycles were a sample-barcoded 5' primer and a J-beta primer mix. TCRdb analysed the 5' RACE reads with MiXCR anew, one entry per CDR3 protein. The table has 800,000 to 1,000,000 distinct CDR3 sequences, roughly 50% seen once. V dropped 4 bases and J dropped 7 bases, with 14 bases sitting between them. The CDR3 runs to 13 residues. Germline CDR1 reads MNHNY; CDR2 reads SVGAGI (reference sequence). The table lists this clonotype with a few counts. This receptor was obtained from a young man in good health. The J gene is TRBJ2-7, the V gene TRBV6-6; TRBD1 is a possible D gene (6 bases). The sample was blood. The CDR3 loop is CASSSGQTNEQYF. CDR3 nucleotides: TGTGCCAGCAGTTCCGGACAGACTAATGAGCAGTACTTC.